The subject of this entry is one T cell receptor (beta chain). Its antigen is still unknown. CDR3 length equals 16 residues. Trimming took off 4 bases at V and 0 bases at J, with 17 bases between the two ends. Looked up from germline, CDR1 is SQVTM and CDR2 is ANQGSEA. These data belong to a study of beta chain features in type 1 diabetes. Study summary: Age, gender, cell numbers and subset yield matched between patients and controls.

The study's findings and limits: Any HLA type influence on TCRB rearrangement was left unresolved here. Since sequencing was performed on cDNA, cells with high TCR expression could be over-represented.

The whole isolated RNA underwent reverse transcription, so sequencing captured expressed TCRB transcripts. TCRdb keeps only in-frame clones here, not all; method: immunoSEQ multiplex PCR. Here the sample spans a few hundred thousand clones, over 25% being singletons. Input material: naive CD4+ T cells from blood. The TCR was taken from a man aged 18-30 years in good health. The rearrangement joins TRBV29-1 to TRBJ2-3, with D uncertain. CDR3 residues: CSVGTLERTSTDTQYF. CDR3 sequence (DNA): TGCAGCGTTGGGACGCTCGAAAGAACTAGCACAGATACGCAGTATTTT.